These T cell receptor beta chains were read from a single sample in a study of T cell responses to AZD1222 COVID-19 vaccine. Measured with immunoSEQ multiplex PCR; TCRdb has only the in-frame clones, and not every one. The table has more than 90,000 clones, 80% to 85% seen once. The specimen was peripheral blood, collected on day 0 of AZD1222 vaccination. The receptor set was obtained from an adult in good health. The CDR3 runs from the conserved cysteine through the conserved F or W. A D gene is named only where the DNA matches it firmly. Clone size appears in some rows only: once, few, many, or a class for an expanded clone.

TRBV27	.	TRBJ2-5	.	CASSFVGATQETQYF	TGTGCCAGCAGTTTCGTCGGGGCGACCCAAGAGACCCAGTACTTC
TRBV5-1	TRBD1	TRBJ2-7	.	CASSRQGYEQYF	TGCGCCAGCAGCCGACAGGGCTACGAGCAGTACTTC
TRBV11-2	.	TRBJ2-2	few	CASSFRLSTGELFF	TGTGCCAGCAGCTTTAGGCTATCAACCGGGGAGCTGTTTTTT
TRBV28	TRBD1	TRBJ1-1	.	CASSFKGARTEAFF	TGTGCCAGCAGTTTTAAGGGGGCGCGGACTGAAGCTTTCTTT
TRBV4-3	TRBD2	TRBJ2-7	few	CASSQDLGLIAEQYF	TGCGCCAGCAGCCAAGATTTGGGACTAATTGCCGAGCAGTACTTC
TRBV6-5	TRBD1	TRBJ1-1	.	CASTQQGAAEAFF	TGTGCCAGCACCCAACAGGGGGCAGCTGAAGCTTTCTTT
TRBV6-5	.	TRBJ1-2	.	CASRPRTAGYTF	TGTGCCAGCAGGCCCCGGACAGCTGGCTACACCTTC
TRBV3-1/TRBV3-2	.	TRBJ1-1	.	CASRAGQGRNTEAFF	TGTGCCAGCAGGGCGGGCCAGGGGAGGAACACTGAAGCTTTCTTT
TRBV7-2	TRBD1	TRBJ1-2	.	CASSLHSQGRGFYGYTF	TGTGCCAGCAGCCTTCACTCTCAAGGCAGGGGGTTCTATGGCTACACCTTC
TRBV7-8	.	TRBJ1-6	many	CASSSDGYAYNSPLHF	TGTGCCAGCAGCTCGGATGGGTACGCTTATAATTCACCCCTCCACTTT
TRBV6-5	.	TRBJ1-1	.	CASSMRENTEAFF	TGTGCCAGCAGCATGAGGGAGAACACTGAAGCTTTCTTT
TRBV19	TRBD1	TRBJ1-2	.	CASSIPGQGHYGYTF	TGTGCCAGTAGTATCCCCGGACAGGGGCACTATGGCTACACCTTC
TRBV6-5	.	TRBJ1-4	.	CASSYAGTDEKLFF	TGTGCCAGCAGTTATGCGGGGACCGATGAAAAACTGTTTTTT
TRBV19	.	TRBJ2-4	.	CASSDQGSDIQYF	TGTGCCAGTAGTGACCAGGGAAGCGACATTCAGTACTTC
TRBV24-1	.	TRBJ2-7	.	CATSDPKGTARYEQYF	TGTGCCACCAGTGATCCAAAGGGGACCGCACGCTACGAGCAGTACTTC
TRBV7-2	.	TRBJ1-2	.	CASSLGANYGYTF	TGTGCCAGCAGCTTAGGGGCCAACTATGGCTACACCTTC
TRBV29-1	.	TRBJ1-5	.	CSGKNSNQPQHF	TGCAGCGGGAAAAATAGCAATCAGCCCCAGCATTTT
TRBV4-1	.	TRBJ1-1	.	CASSQDFVRSGRAFF	TGCGCCAGCAGCCAAGACTTCGTCAGGAGTGGAAGAGCTTTCTTT
TRBV6-5	TRBD1	TRBJ2-3	.	CATQITTGGADTQYF	TGTGCCACCCAGATCACGACAGGGGGCGCAGATACGCAGTATTTT